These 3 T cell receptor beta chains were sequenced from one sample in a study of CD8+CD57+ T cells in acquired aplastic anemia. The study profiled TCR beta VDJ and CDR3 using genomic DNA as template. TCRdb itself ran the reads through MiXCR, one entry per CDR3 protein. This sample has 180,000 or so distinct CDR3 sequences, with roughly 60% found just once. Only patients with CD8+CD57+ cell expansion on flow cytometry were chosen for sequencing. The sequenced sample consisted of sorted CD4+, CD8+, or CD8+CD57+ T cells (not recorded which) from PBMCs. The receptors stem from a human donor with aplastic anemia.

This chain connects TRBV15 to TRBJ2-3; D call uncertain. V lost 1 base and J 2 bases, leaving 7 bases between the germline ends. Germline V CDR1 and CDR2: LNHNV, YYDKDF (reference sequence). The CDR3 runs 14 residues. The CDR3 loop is CATSRVGYTDTQYF. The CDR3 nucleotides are TGTGCCACCAGCAGAGTGGGGTACACAGATACGCAGTATTTT.

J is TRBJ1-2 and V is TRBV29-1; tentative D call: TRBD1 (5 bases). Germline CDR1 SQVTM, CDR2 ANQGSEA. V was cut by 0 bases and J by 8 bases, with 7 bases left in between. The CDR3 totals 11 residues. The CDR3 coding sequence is TGCAGCGTTGAAGATCGGGGCGGCTACACCTTC. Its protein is CSVEDRGGYTF. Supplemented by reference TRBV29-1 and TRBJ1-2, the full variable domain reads SAVISQKPSRDICQRGTSLTIQCQVDSQVTMMFWYRQQPGQSLTLIATANQGSEATYESGFVIDKFPISRPNLTFSTLTVSNMSPEDSSIYLCSVEDRGGYTFGSGTRLTVV.

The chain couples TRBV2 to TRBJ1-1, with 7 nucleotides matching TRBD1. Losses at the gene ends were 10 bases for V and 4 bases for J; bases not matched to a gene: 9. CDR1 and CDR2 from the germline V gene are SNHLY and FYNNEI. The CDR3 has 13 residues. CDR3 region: CAIGQARGTEAFF. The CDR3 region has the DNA TGTGCCATTGGACAGGCGAGGGGCACTGAAGCTTTCTTT.